This T cell receptor beta chain was obtained from a study of T cells in Graves' hyperthyroidism and ophthalmopathy. Germline CDR1 is DFQATT and CDR2 is SNEGSKA (reference sequence). This CDR3 spans 14 amino acids. Trimming stripped 3 bases from V and 2 bases from J, with 13 bases between. TCR beta CDR3 regions were amplified from RNA transcripts. When the TCR CDR3 underwent first-round RT-PCR, the HTBI primer set was used. TCRdb called the multiplex PCR reads again in MiXCR, with one record for every CDR3 protein. The sample lists 500,000 to 600,000 distinct CDR3 sequences, roughly 46% seen once, with under 20% in the top ten.

This sequence was found in an adult woman with Graves' disease, either hyperthyroidism or ophthalmopathy (not recorded which). The chain couples TRBV20-1 to TRBJ1-2; no firm D call. The sequenced material came from peripheral blood or thyroid tissue (not recorded which). Written as DNA, the CDR3 is TGCAGTGCTAGGGCCGAGACGTCAAACTATGGCTACACCTTC. Its protein product is CSARAETSNYGYTF.